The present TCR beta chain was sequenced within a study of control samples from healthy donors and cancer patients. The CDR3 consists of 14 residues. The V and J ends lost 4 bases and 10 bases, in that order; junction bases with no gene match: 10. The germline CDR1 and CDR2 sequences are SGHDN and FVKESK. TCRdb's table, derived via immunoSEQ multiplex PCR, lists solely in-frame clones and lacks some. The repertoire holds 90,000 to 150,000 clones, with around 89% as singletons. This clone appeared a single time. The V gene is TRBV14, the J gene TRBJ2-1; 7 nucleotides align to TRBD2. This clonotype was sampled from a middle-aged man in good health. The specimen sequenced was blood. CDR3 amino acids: CASSPLRGVGEQFF. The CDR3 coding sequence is TGTGCCAGCAGCCCTCTTCGGGGGGTTGGGGAGCAGTTCTTC.